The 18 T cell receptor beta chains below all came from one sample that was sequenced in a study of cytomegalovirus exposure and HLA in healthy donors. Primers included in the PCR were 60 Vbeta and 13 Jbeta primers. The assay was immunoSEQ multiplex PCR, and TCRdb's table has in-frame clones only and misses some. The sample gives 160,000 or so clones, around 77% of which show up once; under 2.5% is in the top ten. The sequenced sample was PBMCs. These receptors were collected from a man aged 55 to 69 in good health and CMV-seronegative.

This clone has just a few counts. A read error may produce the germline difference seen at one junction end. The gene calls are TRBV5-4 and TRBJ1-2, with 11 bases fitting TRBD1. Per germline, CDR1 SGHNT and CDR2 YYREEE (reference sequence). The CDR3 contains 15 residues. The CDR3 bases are TGTGCCAGCAGCTCCCGGGGACAGGGGGTGAATGGCTACCCCTTC. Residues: CASSSRGQGVNGYPF.

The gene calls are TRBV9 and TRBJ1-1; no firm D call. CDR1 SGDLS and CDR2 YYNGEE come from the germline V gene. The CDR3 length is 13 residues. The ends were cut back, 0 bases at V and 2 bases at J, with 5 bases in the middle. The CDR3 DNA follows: TGTGCCAGCAGCGTAGGTACTAACACTGAAGCTTTCTTT. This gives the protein CASSVGTNTEAFF. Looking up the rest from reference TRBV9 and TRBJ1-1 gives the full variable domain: DSGVTQTPKHLITATGQRVTLRCSPRSGDLSVYWYQQSLDQGLQFLIQYYNGEERAKGNILERFSAQQFPDLHSELNLSSLELGDSALYFCASSVGTNTEAFFGQGTRLTVV.

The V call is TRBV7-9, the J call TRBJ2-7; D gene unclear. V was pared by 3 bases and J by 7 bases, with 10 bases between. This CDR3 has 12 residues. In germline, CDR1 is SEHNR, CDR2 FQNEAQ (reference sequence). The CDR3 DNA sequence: TGTGCCAGCAGCTTTGACGGAGAAGAGCAGTACTTC. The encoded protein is CASSFDGEEQYF.

Written as DNA, the CDR3 is TGTGCCATCAGTGACTACAGTAGCAATCAGCCCCAGCATTTT. Translated: CAISDYSSNQPQHF. The chain uses TRBV10-3 and TRBJ1-5, with D hard to call. V was trimmed by 3 bases and J by 0 bases, leaving 6 bases between them. Per the germline V gene, CDR1 is ENHRY and CDR2 is SYGVKD. CDR3 length equals 14 residues.

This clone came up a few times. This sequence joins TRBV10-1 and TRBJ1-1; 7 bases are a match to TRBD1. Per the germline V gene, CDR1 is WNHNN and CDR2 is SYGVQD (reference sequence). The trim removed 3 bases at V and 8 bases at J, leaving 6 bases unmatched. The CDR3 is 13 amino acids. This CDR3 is CASSDRQGEEAFF. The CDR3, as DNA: TGCGCCAGCAGTGACAGACAGGGCGAAGAAGCTTTCTTT.

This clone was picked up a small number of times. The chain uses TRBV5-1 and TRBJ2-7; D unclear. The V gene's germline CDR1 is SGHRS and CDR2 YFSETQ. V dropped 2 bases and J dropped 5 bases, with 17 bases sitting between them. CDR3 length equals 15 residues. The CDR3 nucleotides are TGCGCCAGCAGCTTTCGGCAGGTTAATACCCACGAGCAGTACTTC. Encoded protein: CASSFRQVNTHEQYF.

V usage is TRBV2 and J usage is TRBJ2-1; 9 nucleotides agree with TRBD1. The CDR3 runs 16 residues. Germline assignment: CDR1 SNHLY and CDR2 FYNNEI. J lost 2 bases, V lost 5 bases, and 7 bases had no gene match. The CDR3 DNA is TGTGCCAGCAGTTACCCGGACAGGGGACCCTACAATGAGCAGTTCTTC. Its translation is CASSYPDRGPYNEQFF.

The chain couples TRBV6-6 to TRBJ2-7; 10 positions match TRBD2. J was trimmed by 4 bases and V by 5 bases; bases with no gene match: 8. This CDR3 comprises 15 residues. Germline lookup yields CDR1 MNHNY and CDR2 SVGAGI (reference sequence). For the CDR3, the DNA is TGTGCCAGCAGTCGGCTAGCGGGGGCAGGGTACGAGCAGTACTTC. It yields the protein CASSRLAGAGYEQYF.

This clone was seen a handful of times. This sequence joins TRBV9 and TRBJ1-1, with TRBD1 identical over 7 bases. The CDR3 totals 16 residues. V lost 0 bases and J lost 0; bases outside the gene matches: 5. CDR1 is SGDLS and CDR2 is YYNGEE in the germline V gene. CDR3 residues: CASSVARDRVNTEAFF. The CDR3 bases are TGTGCCAGCAGCGTAGCACGAGACAGGGTGAACACTGAAGCTTTCTTT.

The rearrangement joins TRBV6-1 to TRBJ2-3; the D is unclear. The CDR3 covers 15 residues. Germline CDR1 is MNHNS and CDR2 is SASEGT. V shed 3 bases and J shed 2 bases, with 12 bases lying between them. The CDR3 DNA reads TGTGCCAGCAGTGATGGGCTCCACCCCACAGATACGCAGTATTTT. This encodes CASSDGLHPTDTQYF.

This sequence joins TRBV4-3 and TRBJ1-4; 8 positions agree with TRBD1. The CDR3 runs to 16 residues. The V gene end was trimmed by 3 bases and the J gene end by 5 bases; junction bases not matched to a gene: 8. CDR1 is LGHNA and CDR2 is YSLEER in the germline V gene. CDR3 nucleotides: TGCGCCAGCAGCCAGCTTCCGGGACAGGACAATGAAAAACTGTTTTTT. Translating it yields CASSQLPGQDNEKLFF.

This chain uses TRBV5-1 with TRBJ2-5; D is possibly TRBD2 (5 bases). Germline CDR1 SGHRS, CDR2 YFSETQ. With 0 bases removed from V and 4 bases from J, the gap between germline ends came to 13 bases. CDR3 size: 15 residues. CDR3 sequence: CASSLVVSSSETQYF. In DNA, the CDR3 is TGCGCCAGCAGCTTGGTAGTCTCTAGCTCAGAGACCCAGTACTTC.

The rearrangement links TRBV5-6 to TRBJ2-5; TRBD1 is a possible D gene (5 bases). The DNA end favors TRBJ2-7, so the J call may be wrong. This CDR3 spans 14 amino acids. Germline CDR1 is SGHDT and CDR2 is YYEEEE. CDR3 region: CASTRTPGAYEQYF. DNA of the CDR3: TGTGCCAGCACCCGGACACCTGGAGCCTACGAGCAGTACTTC.

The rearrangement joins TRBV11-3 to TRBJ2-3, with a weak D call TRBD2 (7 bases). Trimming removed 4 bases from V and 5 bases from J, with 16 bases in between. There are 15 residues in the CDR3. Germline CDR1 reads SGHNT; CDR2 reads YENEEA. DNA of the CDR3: TGTGCCAGCAGCTCAAAGGGGGGGGCTAGAGATACGCAGTATTTT. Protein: CASSSKGGARDTQYF.

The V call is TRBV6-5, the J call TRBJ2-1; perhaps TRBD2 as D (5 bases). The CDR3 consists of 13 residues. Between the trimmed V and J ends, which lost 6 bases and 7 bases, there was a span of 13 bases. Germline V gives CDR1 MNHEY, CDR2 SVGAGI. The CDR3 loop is CASRILDANEQFF. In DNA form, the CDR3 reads TGTGCCAGCAGAATACTAGATGCGAATGAGCAGTTCTTC.

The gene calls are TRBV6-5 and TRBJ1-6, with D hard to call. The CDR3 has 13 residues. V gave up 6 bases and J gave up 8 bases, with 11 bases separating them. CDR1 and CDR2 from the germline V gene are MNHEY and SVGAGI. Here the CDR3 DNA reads TGTGCCAGCAGGCGATCTAGAGATTCACCCCTCCACTTT. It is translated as CASRRSRDSPLHF.

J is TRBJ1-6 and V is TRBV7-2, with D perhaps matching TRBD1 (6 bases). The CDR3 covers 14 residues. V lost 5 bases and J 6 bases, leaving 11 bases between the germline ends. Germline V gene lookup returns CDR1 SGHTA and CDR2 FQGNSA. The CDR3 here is CASSRQALNSPLHF. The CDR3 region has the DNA TGTGCCAGCAGCCGACAGGCACTTAATTCACCCCTCCACTTT.

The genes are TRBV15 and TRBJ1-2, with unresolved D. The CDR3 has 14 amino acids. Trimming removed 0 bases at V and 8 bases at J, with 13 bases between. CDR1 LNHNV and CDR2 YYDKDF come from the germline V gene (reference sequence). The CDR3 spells CATSREDGGYGYTF. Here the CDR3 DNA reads TGTGCCACCAGCAGAGAGGACGGCGGGTACGGCTACACCTTC.